This T cell receptor beta chain was identified during a study of shared clonotypes between healthy human individuals. Terminally differentiated effector memory CD45RA+ cells were excluded by CCR7 positive selection of CD45RO-negative cells. The protocol was immunoSEQ multiplex PCR, while the TCRdb copy is restricted to in-frame clones and leaves out a portion. The sample lists approximately 740,000 clones, 80% to 95% occurring once. About this clone: Its antigen remains unidentified.

V lost 4 bases, J lost 0 bases, and 7 bases stayed unmatched. The CDR3 length is 16 residues. Germline-derived CDR1 and CDR2 are SGHRS and YFSETQ. Study-wide findings and caveats: Unshared clonotypes carried lower generation probabilities than those common to all four donors.

The chain has TRBV5-1 and TRBJ1-5; 7 nucleotides agree with TRBD1. The sample consisted of naive CD8+ T cells sorted from blood. The sequence was collected from a young man in good health. The CDR3 sequence: CASSVGDRNSNQPQHF. As DNA, the CDR3 is TGCGCCAGCAGCGTCGGGGACAGAAATAGCAATCAGCCCCAGCATTTT.